This entry is about one T cell receptor (beta chain). The CDR3 end lies 3 residues beyond the end of the read and is filled in from the germline J gene. This sample also contains other DNA sequences that code for the same CDR3. The CDR3 contains 13 residues. The V gene's germline CDR1 is GTSNPN and CDR2 SVGIG (reference sequence). V lost 4 bases to trimming and J lost 3 bases, with 10 bases between them. These data come from a study of T cells in women clearing cervical HPV infection. About the research overall: Donors had HPV16-related CIN3 or worse; 2 had invasive cancer. Control women cleared a single incident HPV16 infection within 12 months. Case blood was drawn when the lesion was first found; control blood after infection became undetectable.

Method: immunoSEQ multiplex PCR; TCRdb's copy keeps in-frame clones and lacks some. The sample table sets out about 23,000 clones. Dot-blot hybridization genotyped cervical HPV amplified with MY09/MY11 PCR. The sequenced sample was blood buffy coat. This sequence joins TRBV30 and TRBJ1-3; the D gene is possibly TRBD1 (5 bases). The source of this sequence is a woman between 18 and 69 years old with a cervical HPV16 infection that either progressed to CIN3+ or cleared (not recorded which). The sequenced CDR3 bases are TGTGCCTGGATCAATAGGGGTGGAAACACC. Translation: CAWINRGGNT. In full, the CDR3 is CAWINRGGNTIYF.